The 28 T cell receptor beta chains reported below all come from one sample, sequenced in a study of radiotherapy plus CTLA-4 blockade in lung cancer. This table comes from immunoSEQ multiplex PCR, and its TCRdb copy is limited to in-frame clones, with some not included. The sample lists 81,000 or so clones; 60% to 85% were seen once. The sequenced sample was peripheral blood, obtained from a patient treated with radiotherapy plus ipilimumab. The receptor source for this set is a human donor with non-small cell lung cancer whose response to radiotherapy plus ipilimumab could not be evaluated. Some clones in this sample may be carry-over from other donors' samples.

This clone was found once. The chain uses TRBV29-1 and TRBJ2-5, with 7 bases matching TRBD1. V lost 3 bases, J lost 2 bases, and 3 bases stayed unmatched. Germline-derived CDR1 and CDR2 are SQVTM and ANQGSEA. The CDR3 length is 13 residues. The chain's CDR3 is CSVDGTVQETQYF. CDR3 sequence (DNA): TGCAGCGTTGACGGGACAGTTCAAGAGACCCAGTACTTC.

This chain connects TRBV29-1 to TRBJ2-1; possible D gene TRBD1, 5 bases. Germline CDR1 reads SQVTM; CDR2 reads ANQGSEA. The CDR3 is 13 amino acids. V lost 6 bases and J 5 bases, leaving 14 bases between the germline ends. CDR3 nucleotides: TGCAGCGTGACCGCGGACAAGCACAATGAGCAGTTCTTC. Its translation: CSVTADKHNEQFF.

In this sample, this clone turned up once. The chain combines TRBV9 with TRBJ2-1; 15 nucleotides match TRBD2. The CDR3 spans 16 residues. CDR1 SGDLS and CDR2 YYNGEE come from the germline V gene. After removal of 4 bases from V and 9 bases from J, the junction contained 8 bases not matched to a gene. In DNA, the CDR3 is TGTGCCAGCAGCCCGGGACTAGCGGGGGGCCAGGGTGAGCAGTTCTTC. Translated: CASSPGLAGGQGEQFF.

The chain employs TRBV6-1 and TRBJ1-5, with TRBD1 identical over 8 bases. Germline assignment: CDR1 MNHNS and CDR2 SASEGT. This CDR3 has 16 amino acids. The ends lost 4 bases at V and 6 bases at J; junction bases unmatched: 11. CDR3: CASSVVGQGAGQPQHF. The CDR3 region has the DNA TGTGCCAGCAGTGTCGTCGGACAGGGTGCTGGTCAGCCCCAGCATTTT.

This chain joins TRBV29-1 and TRBJ2-7; TRBD1 aligns across 8 bases. The CDR3 consists of 11 residues. Germline trimming cut 6 bases from V and 5 bases from J; bases unmatched to any gene: 3. Germline CDR1 and CDR2: SQVTM and ANQGSEA. In DNA, the CDR3 is TGCAGCGTCGCGGACAGGGACGAGCAGTACTTC. Translating gives CSVADRDEQYF.

CDR3 loop: CASSLRQRLRTEAFF. In nucleotides, the CDR3 is TGTGCCAGCAGTTTAAGACAAAGACTACGGACTGAAGCTTTCTTT. The chain has TRBV28 and TRBJ1-1; D remains ambiguous. CDR1 and CDR2 from the germline V gene are MDHEN and SYDVKM. The CDR3 extends over 15 amino acids. V was cut by 2 bases and J by 5 bases, with 15 bases left in between.

The rearrangement links TRBV5-6 to TRBJ1-4; the D gene is possibly TRBD1 (6 bases). Trimming stripped 0 bases from V and 8 bases from J, with 11 bases between. Germline V gene data show CDR1 as SGHDT and CDR2 as YYEEEE. The CDR3 runs 14 residues. CDR3 in DNA: TGTGCCAGCAGCTTGGGCAGGGGAGGGGAAAAACTGTTTTTT. This sequence encodes CASSLGRGGEKLFF.

This chain uses TRBV1 with TRBJ2-5; TRBD2 is taken as the D call from the table, unchecked against the DNA. TRBV1 has pseudogene status. The CDR3 is 13 amino acids. CDR3 coding DNA: TGCACCAGCAGCCGTAGGGAGGGAGAGACCCAGTACTTC. Residues: CTSSRREGETQYF.

V gene TRBV15 combines with J gene TRBJ1-3; possible D gene TRBD1, 6 bases. The CDR3 has 15 residues. V was shortened by 1 base and J by 0 bases, with 7 bases between the two germline ends. The germline gives CDR1 LNHNV, CDR2 YYDKDF (reference sequence). Here the CDR3 reads CATSRGTVSGNTIYF. The CDR3 DNA is TGTGCCACCAGCAGAGGGACAGTCTCTGGAAACACCATATATTTT.

V usage is TRBV6-6 and J usage is TRBJ2-3, with 7 bases identical to TRBD1. Germline CDR1 reads MNHNY; CDR2 reads SVGAGI (reference sequence). The CDR3 spans 15 residues. The V segment lost 6 bases and the J segment 5 bases; nucleotides outside the gene matches: 11. The CDR3: CASSLSRDSVDTQYF. In nucleotides, the CDR3 is TGTGCCAGCAGCCTGTCCCGGGACAGCGTAGATACGCAGTATTTT.

The chain links TRBV5-6 to TRBJ2-5, with 7 bases identical to TRBD2. The last part of the DNA fits TRBJ2-7 better; the J call may be wrong. The CDR3 has 18 residues. Germline values: CDR1 SGHDT, CDR2 YYEEEE. CDR3 DNA: TGTGCCAGCAGCGAGACCGTATCTCGTGCCCCGGGGGGCTACGAGCAGTACTTC. Translating gives CASSETVSRAPGGYEQYF.

The chain is built from TRBV5-1 and TRBJ2-7; 10 positions agree with TRBD1. The CDR3 covers 15 residues. CDR1 SGHRS and CDR2 YFSETQ come from the germline V gene. The J segment lost 3 bases and the V segment lost 0 bases, leaving 3 bases of the junction unmatched. CDR3 sequence reads: CASSLGGTGDYEQYF. The CDR3 DNA is TGCGCCAGCAGCTTGGGCGGGACAGGGGACTACGAGCAGTACTTC.

V is TRBV4-1 and J is TRBJ1-5; a weak D match, TRBD1 (5 bases). CDR1 MGHRA and CDR2 YSYEKL come from the germline V gene. V shed 1 base and J shed 7 bases, with 14 bases lying between them. This CDR3 contains 15 residues. The CDR3 protein is CASSQVPQGDQPQHF. The DNA of the CDR3 is TGCGCCAGCAGCCAAGTCCCCCAGGGCGACCAGCCCCAGCATTTT.

This clone was picked up a small number of times. V gene TRBV5-1 combines with J gene TRBJ1-5; D possibly corresponds to TRBD1 (5 bases). Looked up from germline, CDR1 is SGHRS and CDR2 is YFSETQ. Trimming left V 4 bases short and J 8 bases short, with 19 bases between. The CDR3 runs to 15 residues. In nucleotides, the CDR3 is TGCGCCAGCAGCCTAGAGGGTCGGGGGTGGGAGCCCCAGCATTTT. Amino acid sequence: CASSLEGRGWEPQHF.

This chain connects TRBV2 to TRBJ1-2; D perhaps matches TRBD1 (5 bases). V was cut by 3 bases and J by 6 bases, with 11 bases left in between. CDR1 is SNHLY, CDR2 FYNNEI, per germline. The CDR3 length is 13 residues. DNA of the CDR3: TGTGCCAGCAGTGACGGGACTCGGGATGGCTACACCTTC. The encoded protein is CASSDGTRDGYTF.

This chain connects TRBV6-6 to TRBJ2-7; 9 nucleotides agree with TRBD1. The CDR3 is 15 amino acids. Germline V gene lookup returns CDR1 MNHNY and CDR2 SVGAGI (reference sequence). Trimming took 4 bases from V and 2 from J; bases not matched to a gene: 6. Here the CDR3 reads CASSSSDRGTYEQYF. CDR3 in DNA: TGTGCCAGCAGTTCCTCGGACAGGGGCACCTACGAGCAGTACTTC.

The chain employs TRBV19 and TRBJ1-5; D is unclear. Germline CDR1 reads LNHDA; CDR2 reads SQIVND (reference sequence). Trimming left V 5 bases short and J 4 bases short, with 18 bases between. The CDR3 spans 16 residues. The CDR3 DNA reads as TGTGCCAGTAGTCCACGGACTGACTCGGGGAATCAGCCCCAGCATTTT. The encoded protein is CASSPRTDSGNQPQHF.

V and J are TRBV6-1 and TRBJ2-1; TRBD1 matches at 11 bases. V trimming: 7 bases; J trimming: 6 bases; junction bases outside the gene matches: 8. CDR1 and CDR2 (germline): MNHNS, SASEGT. The CDR3 is made up of 15 amino acids. DNA for the CDR3: TGTGCCAGCACCATCGGACAGGGGGCATTCAATGAGCAGTTCTTC. This codes for CASTIGQGAFNEQFF.

The chain joins TRBV6-6 to TRBJ2-7; TRBD2 matches at 11 bases. This CDR3 has 14 amino acids. CDR1 is MNHNY, CDR2 SVGAGI, per germline (reference sequence). Trimming cost V 7 bases and J 4 bases; bases outside gene matches: 6. Here the CDR3 reads CASIPSGGQYEQYF. Written as DNA, the CDR3 is TGTGCCAGCATTCCTAGCGGGGGGCAATACGAGCAGTACTTC.

The V and J genes are TRBV27 and TRBJ2-1, with D possibly matching TRBD2 (6 bases). Trimming shortened V by 5 bases and J by 8 bases, and 13 bases separated the two germline ends. CDR1 is MNHEY and CDR2 is SMNVEV in the germline V gene (reference sequence). This CDR3 has 13 amino acids. The CDR3 loop is CASSPDPGDEQFF. CDR3 DNA: TGTGCCAGCAGTCCTGACCCGGGGGATGAGCAGTTCTTC.

V usage is TRBV6-5 and J usage is TRBJ1-4; 8 positions match TRBD1. CDR3 length: 15 amino acids. V lost 6 bases and J lost 5; bases outside the gene matches: 8. Germline loops: CDR1 MNHEY, CDR2 SVGAGI. CDR3 residues: CASSQDRAGNEKLFF. The CDR3, as DNA: TGTGCCAGCAGCCAGGACAGGGCTGGGAATGAAAAACTGTTTTTT.

The chain joins TRBV2 to TRBJ2-3; 12 nucleotides match TRBD1. The V gene end was trimmed by 6 bases and the J gene end by 4 bases; junction bases not matched to a gene: 5. This CDR3 comprises 15 residues. Germline assignment: CDR1 SNHLY and CDR2 FYNNEI. The CDR3 region is CASRPGQGAPDTQYF. CDR3 DNA sequence: TGTGCCAGCAGGCCGGGACAGGGGGCCCCAGATACGCAGTATTTT.

The rearrangement uses TRBV2 and TRBJ1-2; 9 bases are shared with TRBD1. Germline values: CDR1 SNHLY, CDR2 FYNNEI. V was pared by 8 bases and J by 4 bases, with 5 bases of the junction left unmatched. The CDR3 covers 13 residues. This CDR3 reads CASRTGDRYGYTF. The CDR3 DNA reads TGTGCCAGCCGGACAGGGGACCGCTATGGCTACACCTTC.

The J gene is TRBJ1-2, the V gene TRBV6-1, with D maybe TRBD1 (5 bases). V was cut by 2 bases and J by 1 base, with 5 bases left in between. This CDR3 contains 13 residues. The V gene's germline CDR1 is MNHNS and CDR2 SASEGT. The CDR3 nucleotides read TGTGCCAGCAGTGAACAGGGTAACTATGGCTACACCTTC. Protein: CASSEQGNYGYTF.

The V and J genes are TRBV10-1 and TRBJ2-7; 7 bases match TRBD1. The CDR3 has 16 residues. The germline CDR1 and CDR2 sequences are WNHNN and SYGVQD (reference sequence). Unmatched junction bases numbered 16, after V lost 5 bases and J lost 6 bases. This CDR3 reads CASSIRIRTGQREQYF. CDR3 sequence (DNA): TGCGCCAGCAGTATTAGAATACGGACAGGCCAGCGCGAGCAGTACTTC.

This clone was detected only a few times. The CDR3 spells CSVEQGMNTQYF. The CDR3 DNA reads as TGCAGCGTTGAACAGGGTATGAATACGCAGTATTTT. V and J are TRBV29-1 and TRBJ2-3, with TRBD1 as a possible D gene (5 bases). Trimming shortened V by 2 bases and J by 7 bases, and 10 bases separated the two germline ends. Germline V CDR1 and CDR2: SQVTM, ANQGSEA. The CDR3 has 12 amino acids.

This clone was recorded once. The V gene is TRBV2, the J gene TRBJ1-4; D ambiguous. The CDR3 totals 15 residues. The ends were cut back, 7 bases at V and 7 bases at J, with 19 bases in the middle. Germline-derived CDR1 and CDR2 are SNHLY and FYNNEI. This CDR3 is CASTPNSGGGEKLFF. In DNA form, the CDR3 reads TGTGCCAGCACCCCTAACTCCGGCGGTGGTGAAAAACTGTTTTTT.

This clone is a singleton in its sample. The genes are TRBV6-6 and TRBJ1-1; a weak D match, TRBD1 (5 bases). The ends were cut back, 4 bases at V and 1 base at J, with 13 bases in the middle. Germline lookup yields CDR1 MNHNY and CDR2 SVGAGI (reference sequence). The CDR3 is 15 amino acids. The CDR3: CASSSSDGGNTEAFF. CDR3 nucleotides: TGTGCCAGCAGTTCCTCGGACGGGGGGAACACTGAAGCTTTCTTT.